The entry below gives a single T cell receptor (beta chain) sequence along with its context. Germline CDR1 reads SQVTM; CDR2 reads ANQGSEA. This CDR3 region has 13 residues. The J segment lost 5 bases and the V segment lost 7 bases, leaving 10 bases of the junction unmatched. The sample comes from a study of CD8 T cells in Susac syndrome. The RNA, 0.5 to 1 ug, was put through reverse transcription using random hexamers. It was immunoSEQ multiplex PCR that amplified TCR beta CDR3 across 54 Vbeta and 13 Jbeta. MiXCR was run by TCRdb on the immunoSEQ multiplex PCR reads, yielding one entry per CDR3 protein. The sample yields approximately 200,000 distinct CDR3 sequences, about 90% seen once. Negative isolation was used for CD8+ and CD4+ T cells, and FACS enrichment was applied to TEMRA cells.

This TCR came from a human donor with multiple sclerosis. Sequencing was performed on CD8+ T cells from PBMCs. The genes are TRBV29-1 and TRBJ2-7, with 8 bases fitting TRBD1. The CDR3 nucleotides are TGCAGCGCTACAGGGGGAGGTCCGAACGAGCAGTACTTC. Protein: CSATGGGPNEQYF.